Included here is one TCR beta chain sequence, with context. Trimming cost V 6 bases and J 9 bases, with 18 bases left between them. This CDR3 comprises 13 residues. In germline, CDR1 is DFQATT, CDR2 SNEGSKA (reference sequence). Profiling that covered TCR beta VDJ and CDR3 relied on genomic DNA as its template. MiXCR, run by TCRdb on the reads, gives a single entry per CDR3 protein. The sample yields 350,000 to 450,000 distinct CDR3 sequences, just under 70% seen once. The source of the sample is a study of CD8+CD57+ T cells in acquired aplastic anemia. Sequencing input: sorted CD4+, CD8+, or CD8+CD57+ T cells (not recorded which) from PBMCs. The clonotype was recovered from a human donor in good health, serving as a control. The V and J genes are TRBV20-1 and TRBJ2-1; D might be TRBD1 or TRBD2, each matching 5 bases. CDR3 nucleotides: TGCAGTGCGACTTTGACCCGGGGCACTGAGCAGTTCTTC. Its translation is CSATLTRGTEQFF.